This T cell receptor beta chain was captured in a study of blood T cell repertoires in COVID-19. Study summary: Material from acute and convalescent COVID-19 was sourced from the United States, Italy and Spain.

Those who participated ranged in age from roughly 18 to 95 years and resided in about two dozen US areas. Up to 2 weeks before entering the study, exposed participants had met a COVID-19 case. Profiling relied on immunoSEQ multiplex PCR, and the TCRdb table lists in-frame clones only, not all of them. Altogether 360,000 or so clones are present, 88% being singletons, with the ten largest covering 0.85% to 1.3%. The ends were cut back, 8 bases at V and 9 bases at J, with 19 bases in the middle. The germline V gene has CDR1 SEHNR and CDR2 FQNEAQ (reference sequence). This CDR3 contains 13 residues. This receptor was identified in a woman aged 25 to 39 who had been exposed to COVID-19. V and J are TRBV7-9 and TRBJ2-5, with D tentatively TRBD1 (5 bases). The sample was PBMCs or T cells enriched from blood (not recorded which). CDR3 region: CASDRQGSRAQYF. The CDR3 bases are TGTGCCAGCGACAGACAAGGGTCCAGGGCCCAGTACTTC.